Reported below is one T cell receptor (beta chain). This sample was taken from a study of T cell changes during pregnancy in multiple sclerosis. The V end was cut by 5 bases, the J end by 5 bases, with 15 bases between. The CDR3 is 14 amino acids. Looked up from germline, CDR1 is MNHNY and CDR2 is SVGAGI (reference sequence). TCRdb keeps only in-frame clones here, not all; method: immunoSEQ multiplex PCR. The sample holds under 45,000 clones; approximately 90% are singletons and the top ten take 0.95% to 1.5%. Material: CD4+ T cells from peripheral blood mononuclear cells, obtained in the second trimester of pregnancy. The clonotype was recovered from a female donor with multiple sclerosis, enrolled in a pregnancy study. V and J are TRBV6-6 and TRBJ1-1, with TRBD1 as a possible D gene (5 bases). In nucleotides, the CDR3 is TGTGCCAGCAGTCCATACGGCGGGGGGACTGAAGCTTTCTTT. This codes for CASSPYGGGTEAFF.